The T cell receptor (beta chain) under discussion was sequenced for a study of T cells after yellow fever vaccination. This clonotype was seen a handful of times. Its antigen is currently unknown. V shed 6 bases and J shed 6 bases, with 23 bases lying between them. CDR3 length equals 16 residues. Study-level results: Reappearing after the booster were most of the clones from primary vaccination (96% CD4, about 87% CD8). Abundant contaminating clonotypes from the bulk population could appear in FACS-sorted repertoires.

5'RACE template switching produced TCR cDNA carrying a universal primer site and UMIs. TCRdb reprocessed the 5' RACE reads with MiXCR, giving one entry per CDR3 protein. The sample has approximately 300,000 distinct CDR3 sequences, approximately 12% seen once. Sequenced here: CD4+ T cells sorted from PBMCs, sampled 45 days after the yellow fever booster vaccination. This receptor was identified in a young man who received the YFV17D yellow fever vaccine. This rearrangement joins TRBV12-3 or TRBV12-4 to TRBJ1-2; TRBD1 might be the D (6 bases). CDR3 loop: CASRSQGNLRSHGYTF. CDR3 nucleotides: TGTGCCAGCAGATCACAGGGAAACCTGCGCTCCCATGGCTACACCTTC.